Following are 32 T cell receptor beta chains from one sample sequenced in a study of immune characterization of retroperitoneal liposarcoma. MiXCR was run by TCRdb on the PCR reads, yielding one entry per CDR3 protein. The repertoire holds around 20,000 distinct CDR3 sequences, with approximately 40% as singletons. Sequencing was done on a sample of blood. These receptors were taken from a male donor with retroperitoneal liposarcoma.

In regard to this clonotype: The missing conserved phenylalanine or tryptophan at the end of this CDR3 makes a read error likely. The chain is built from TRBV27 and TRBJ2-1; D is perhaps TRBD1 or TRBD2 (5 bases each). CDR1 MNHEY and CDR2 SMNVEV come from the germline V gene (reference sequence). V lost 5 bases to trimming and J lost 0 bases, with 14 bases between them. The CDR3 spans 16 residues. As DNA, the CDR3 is TGTGCCAGCAGTAGCCCGAGGGGCCGCTCCTACAATGAGCAGTTCTTG. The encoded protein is CASSSPRGRSYNEQFL.

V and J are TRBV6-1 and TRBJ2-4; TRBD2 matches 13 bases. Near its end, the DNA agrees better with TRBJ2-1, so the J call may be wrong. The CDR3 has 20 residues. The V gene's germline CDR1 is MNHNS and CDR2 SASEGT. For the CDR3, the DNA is TGTGCCAGCAGTCCGCGGCCGGGACTAGCGGGAACCAAGGCAGACAATGAGCAGTTCTTC. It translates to CASSPRPGLAGTKADNEQFF.

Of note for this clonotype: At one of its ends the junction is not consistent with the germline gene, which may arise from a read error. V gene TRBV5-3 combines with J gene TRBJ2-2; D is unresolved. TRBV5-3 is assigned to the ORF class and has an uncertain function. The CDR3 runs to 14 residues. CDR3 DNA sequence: TGTGCCAGCAGCTTGGCCGCGAACACCGGGGAGCTGTTTTTT. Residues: CASSLAANTGELFF.

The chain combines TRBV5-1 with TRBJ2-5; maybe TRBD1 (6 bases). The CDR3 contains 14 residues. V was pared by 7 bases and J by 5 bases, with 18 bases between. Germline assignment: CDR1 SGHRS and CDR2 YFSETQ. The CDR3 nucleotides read TGCGCCAGCCCGTTAGAACAGGGTCCGGAGACCCAGTACTTC. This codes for CASPLEQGPETQYF.

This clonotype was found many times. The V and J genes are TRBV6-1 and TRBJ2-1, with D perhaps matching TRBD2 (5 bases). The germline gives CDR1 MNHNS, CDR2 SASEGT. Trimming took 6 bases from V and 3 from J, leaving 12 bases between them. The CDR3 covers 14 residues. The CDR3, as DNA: TGTGCCAGCAGCCACGAAGGACTCTACAATGAGCAGTTCTTC. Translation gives CASSHEGLYNEQFF.

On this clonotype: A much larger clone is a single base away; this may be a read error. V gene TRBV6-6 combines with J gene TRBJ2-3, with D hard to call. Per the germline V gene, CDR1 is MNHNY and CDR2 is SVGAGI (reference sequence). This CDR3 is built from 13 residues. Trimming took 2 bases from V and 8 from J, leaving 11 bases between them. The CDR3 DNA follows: TGTGCCAGCAGTTACGCGAGGCCGGGTACGCAGTATTTT. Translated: CASSYARPGTQYF.

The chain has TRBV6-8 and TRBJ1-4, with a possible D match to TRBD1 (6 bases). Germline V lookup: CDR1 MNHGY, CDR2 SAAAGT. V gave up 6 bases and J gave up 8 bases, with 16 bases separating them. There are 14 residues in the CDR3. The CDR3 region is CASRPQGWREKLFF. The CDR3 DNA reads TGTGCCAGCAGGCCACAGGGATGGAGGGAAAAACTGTTTTTT.

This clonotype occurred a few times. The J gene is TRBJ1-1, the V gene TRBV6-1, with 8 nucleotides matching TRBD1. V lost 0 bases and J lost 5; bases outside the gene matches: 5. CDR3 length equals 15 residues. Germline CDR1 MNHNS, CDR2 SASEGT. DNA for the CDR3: TGTGCCAGCAGTGAAGCGGCAGGGGGCTATACTGAAGCTTTCTTT. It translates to CASSEAAGGYTEAFF.

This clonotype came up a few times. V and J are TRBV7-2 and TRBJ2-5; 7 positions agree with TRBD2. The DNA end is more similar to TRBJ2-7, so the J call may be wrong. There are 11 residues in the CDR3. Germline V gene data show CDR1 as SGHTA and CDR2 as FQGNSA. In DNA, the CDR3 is TGTGCCAGCAGAGTAGCGGGCGAGCAGTACTTC. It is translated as CASRVAGEQYF.

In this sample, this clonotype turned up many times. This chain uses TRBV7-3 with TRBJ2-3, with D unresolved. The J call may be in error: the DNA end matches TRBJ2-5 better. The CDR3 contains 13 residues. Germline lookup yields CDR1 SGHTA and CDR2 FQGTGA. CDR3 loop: CASSGGRQETQYF. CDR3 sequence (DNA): TGTGCCAGCAGCGGCGGACGACAAGAGACCCAGTACTTC.

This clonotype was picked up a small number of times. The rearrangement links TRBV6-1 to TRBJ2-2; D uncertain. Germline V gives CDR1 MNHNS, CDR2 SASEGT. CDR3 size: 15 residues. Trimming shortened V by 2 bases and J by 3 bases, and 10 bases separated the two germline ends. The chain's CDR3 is CASSELEGDTGELFF. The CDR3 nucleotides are TGTGCCAGCAGTGAATTGGAAGGTGACACCGGGGAGCTGTTTTTT.

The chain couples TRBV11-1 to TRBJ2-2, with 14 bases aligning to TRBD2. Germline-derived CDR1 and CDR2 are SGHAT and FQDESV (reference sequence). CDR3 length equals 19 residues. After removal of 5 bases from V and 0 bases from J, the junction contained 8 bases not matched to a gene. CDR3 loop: CASSRAGTSGSPNTGELFF. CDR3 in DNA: TGTGCCAGCAGCCGGGCCGGGACTAGCGGGAGTCCGAACACCGGGGAGCTGTTTTTT.

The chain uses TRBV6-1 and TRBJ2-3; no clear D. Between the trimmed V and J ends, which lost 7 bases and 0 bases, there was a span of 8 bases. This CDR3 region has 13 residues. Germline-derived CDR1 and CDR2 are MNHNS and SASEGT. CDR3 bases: TGTGCCAGCAAGGTTTCTAGCACAGATACGCAGTATTTT. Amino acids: CASKVSSTDTQYF.

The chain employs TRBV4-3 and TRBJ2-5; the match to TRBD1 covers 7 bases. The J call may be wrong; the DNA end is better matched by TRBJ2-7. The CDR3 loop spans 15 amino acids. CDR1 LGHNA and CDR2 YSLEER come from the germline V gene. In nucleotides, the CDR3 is TGCGCCAGCAGCCCCAGATTAGGACAGGCCTACGAGCAGTACTTC. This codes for CASSPRLGQAYEQYF.

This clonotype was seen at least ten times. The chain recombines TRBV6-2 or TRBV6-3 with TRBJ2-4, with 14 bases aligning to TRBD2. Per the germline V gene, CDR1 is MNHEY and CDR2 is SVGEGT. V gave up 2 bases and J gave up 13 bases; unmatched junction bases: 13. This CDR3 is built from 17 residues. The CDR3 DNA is TGTGCCAGCAGTTACGGGAGACTAGCGGGAGGGTACAATGAGCAGTACTTC. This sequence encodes CASSYGRLAGGYNEQYF.

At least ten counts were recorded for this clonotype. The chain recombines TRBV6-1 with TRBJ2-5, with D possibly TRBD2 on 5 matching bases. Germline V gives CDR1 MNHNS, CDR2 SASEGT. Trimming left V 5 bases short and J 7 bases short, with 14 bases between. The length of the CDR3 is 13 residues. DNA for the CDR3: TGTGCCAGCAGTTTGGACTCCGAGGGGACCCAGTACTTC. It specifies CASSLDSEGTQYF.

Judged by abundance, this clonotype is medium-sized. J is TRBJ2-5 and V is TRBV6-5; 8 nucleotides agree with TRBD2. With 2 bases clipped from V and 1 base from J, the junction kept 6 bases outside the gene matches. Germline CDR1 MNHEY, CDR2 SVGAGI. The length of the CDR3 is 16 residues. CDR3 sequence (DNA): TGTGCCAGCAGTTACCCAGCGGGAGAGGGCCAAGAGACCCAGTACTTC. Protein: CASSYPAGEGQETQYF.

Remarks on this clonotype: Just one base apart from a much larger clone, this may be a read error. CDR3 protein: CATATRGGNEQFF. The CDR3 coding sequence is TGTGCCACCGCCACTAGGGGGGGCAATGAGCAGTTCTTC. The J gene is TRBJ2-1, the V gene TRBV6-1; tentatively, D is TRBD2 (7 bases). Germline-derived CDR1 and CDR2 are MNHNS and SASEGT. V was shortened by 10 bases and J by 6 bases, with 16 bases between the two germline ends. This CDR3 spans 13 amino acids.

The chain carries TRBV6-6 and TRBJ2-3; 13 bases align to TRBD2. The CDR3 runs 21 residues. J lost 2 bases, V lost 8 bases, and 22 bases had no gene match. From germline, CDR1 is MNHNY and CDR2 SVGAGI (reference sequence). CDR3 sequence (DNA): TGTGCCAGCCTGCCTTGGACTAGCGGGAGACGGGGACATAACAACACAGATACGCAGTATTTT. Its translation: CASLPWTSGRRGHNNTDTQYF.

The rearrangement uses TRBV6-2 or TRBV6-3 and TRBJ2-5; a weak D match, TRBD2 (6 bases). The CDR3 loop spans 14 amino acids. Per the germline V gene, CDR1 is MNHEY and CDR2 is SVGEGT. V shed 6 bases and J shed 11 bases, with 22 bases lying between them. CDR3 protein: CASREGPAYNEQYF. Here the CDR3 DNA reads TGTGCCAGCAGGGAGGGCCCCGCCTACAATGAGCAGTACTTC.

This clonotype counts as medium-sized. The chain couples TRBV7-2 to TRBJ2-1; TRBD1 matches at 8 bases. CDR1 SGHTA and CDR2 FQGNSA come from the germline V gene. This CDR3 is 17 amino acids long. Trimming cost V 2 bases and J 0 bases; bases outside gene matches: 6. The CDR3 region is CASSLNGQGFSYNEQFF. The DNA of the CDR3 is TGTGCCAGCAGCTTAAACGGACAGGGATTCTCCTACAATGAGCAGTTCTTC.

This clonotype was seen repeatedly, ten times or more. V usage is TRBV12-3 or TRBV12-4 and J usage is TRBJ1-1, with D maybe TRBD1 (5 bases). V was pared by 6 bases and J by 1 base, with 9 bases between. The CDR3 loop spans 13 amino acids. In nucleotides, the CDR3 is TGTGCCAGCAGGGGACGGGAGAACACTGAAGCTTTCTTT. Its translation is CASRGRENTEAFF.

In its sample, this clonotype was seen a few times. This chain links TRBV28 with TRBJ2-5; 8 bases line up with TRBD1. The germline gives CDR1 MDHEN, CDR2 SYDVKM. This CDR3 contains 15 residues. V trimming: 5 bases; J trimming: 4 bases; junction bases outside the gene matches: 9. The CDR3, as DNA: TGTGCCAGCAGTCTCACGCCGACAGGGGCAGAGACCCAGTACTTC. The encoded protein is CASSLTPTGAETQYF.

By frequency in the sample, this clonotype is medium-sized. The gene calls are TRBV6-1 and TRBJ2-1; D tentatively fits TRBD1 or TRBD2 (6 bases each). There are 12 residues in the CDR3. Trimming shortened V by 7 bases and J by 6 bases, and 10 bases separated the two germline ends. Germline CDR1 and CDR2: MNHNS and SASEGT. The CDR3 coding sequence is TGTGCCAGCACCCGGGGGCCCAATGAGCAGTTCTTC. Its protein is CASTRGPNEQFF.

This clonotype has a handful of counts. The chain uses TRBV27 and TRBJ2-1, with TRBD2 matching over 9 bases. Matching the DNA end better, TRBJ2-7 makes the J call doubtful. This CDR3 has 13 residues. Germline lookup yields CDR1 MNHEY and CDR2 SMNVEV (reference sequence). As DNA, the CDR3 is TGTGCCAGCAGTTGGCGGGAGGGTTGGGAGCAGTACTTC. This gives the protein CASSWREGWEQYF.

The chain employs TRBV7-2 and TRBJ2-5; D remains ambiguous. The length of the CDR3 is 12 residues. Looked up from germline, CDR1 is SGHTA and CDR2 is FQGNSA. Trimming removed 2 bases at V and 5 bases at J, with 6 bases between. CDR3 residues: CASSLPGETQYF. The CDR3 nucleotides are TGTGCCAGCAGCTTACCCGGGGAGACCCAGTACTTC.

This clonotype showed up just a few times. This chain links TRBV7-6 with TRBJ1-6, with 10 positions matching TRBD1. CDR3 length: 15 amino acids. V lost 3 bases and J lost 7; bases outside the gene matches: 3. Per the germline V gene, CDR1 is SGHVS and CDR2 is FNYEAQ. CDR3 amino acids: CASSFGDRGNSPLHF. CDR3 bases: TGTGCCAGCAGCTTTGGGGACAGGGGCAATTCACCCCTCCACTTT.

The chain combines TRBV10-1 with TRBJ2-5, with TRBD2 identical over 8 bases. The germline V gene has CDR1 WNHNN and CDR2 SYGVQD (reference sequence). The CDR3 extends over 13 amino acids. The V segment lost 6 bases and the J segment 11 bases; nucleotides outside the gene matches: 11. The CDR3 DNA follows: TGCGCCAGCAGCGAGACTGGAGCGGGAGAGCAGTACTTC. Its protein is CASSETGAGEQYF.

CDR3 amino acids: CASSDGDGTDTQYF. The CDR3 bases are TGTGCCAGCAGTGACGGAGACGGCACAGATACGCAGTATTTT. The V call is TRBV6-4, the J call TRBJ2-3, with D hard to call. Looked up from germline, CDR1 is MRHNA and CDR2 is SNTAGT. This CDR3 region has 14 residues. Between the trimmed V and J ends, which lost 2 bases and 1 base, there was a span of 7 bases.

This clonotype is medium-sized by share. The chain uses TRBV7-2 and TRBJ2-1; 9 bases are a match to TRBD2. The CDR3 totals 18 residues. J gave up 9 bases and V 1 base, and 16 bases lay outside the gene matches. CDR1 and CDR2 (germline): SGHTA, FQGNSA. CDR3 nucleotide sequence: TGTGCCAGCAGCTTAGAGCCTCTCATACAACTAGCGGGCTTTGAGCAGTTCTTC. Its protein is CASSLEPLIQLAGFEQFF.

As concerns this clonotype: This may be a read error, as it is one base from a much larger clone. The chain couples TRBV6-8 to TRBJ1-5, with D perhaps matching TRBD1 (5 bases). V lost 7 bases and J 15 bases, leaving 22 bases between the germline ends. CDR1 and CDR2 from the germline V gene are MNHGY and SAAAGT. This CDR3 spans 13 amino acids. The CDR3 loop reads CASNTQGGSALHF. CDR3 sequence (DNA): TGTGCCAGCAACACGCAGGGAGGGTCGGCCCTGCATTTT.

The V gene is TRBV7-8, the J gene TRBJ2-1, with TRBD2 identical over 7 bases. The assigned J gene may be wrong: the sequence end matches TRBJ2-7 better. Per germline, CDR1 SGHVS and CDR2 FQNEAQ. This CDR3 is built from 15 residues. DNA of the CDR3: TGTGCCAGCAGCGTCCCTAGCGGAACTCTCCGGGAGCAGTACTTC. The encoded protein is CASSVPSGTLREQYF.